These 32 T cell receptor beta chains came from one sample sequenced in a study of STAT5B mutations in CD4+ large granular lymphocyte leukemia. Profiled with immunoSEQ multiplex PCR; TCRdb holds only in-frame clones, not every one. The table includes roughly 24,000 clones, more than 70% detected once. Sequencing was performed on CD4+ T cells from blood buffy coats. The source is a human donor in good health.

CDR3 protein: CASKEDSSYNEQFF. The CDR3 DNA follows: TGTGCCAGCAAGGAGGACAGCTCCTACAATGAGCAGTTCTTC. J is TRBJ2-1 and V is TRBV2; maybe TRBD1 (6 bases). Germline CDR1 reads SNHLY; CDR2 reads FYNNEI. Trimming took 7 bases from V and 0 from J, leaving 10 bases between them. The CDR3 has 14 residues.

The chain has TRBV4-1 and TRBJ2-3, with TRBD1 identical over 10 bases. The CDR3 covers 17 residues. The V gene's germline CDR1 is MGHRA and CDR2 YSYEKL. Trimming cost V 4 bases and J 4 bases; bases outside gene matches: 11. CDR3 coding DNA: TGCGCCAGCAGCCGAACCCCGGGACAGGGGATCCCAGATACGCAGTATTTT. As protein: CASSRTPGQGIPDTQYF.

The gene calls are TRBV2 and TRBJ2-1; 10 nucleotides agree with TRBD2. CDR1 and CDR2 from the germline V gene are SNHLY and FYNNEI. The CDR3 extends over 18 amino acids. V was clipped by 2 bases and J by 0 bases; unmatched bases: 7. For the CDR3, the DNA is TGTGCCAGCAGTGAATCGGGGATAGCGGGGGGCTCCTACAATGAGCAGTTCTTC. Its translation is CASSESGIAGGSYNEQFF.

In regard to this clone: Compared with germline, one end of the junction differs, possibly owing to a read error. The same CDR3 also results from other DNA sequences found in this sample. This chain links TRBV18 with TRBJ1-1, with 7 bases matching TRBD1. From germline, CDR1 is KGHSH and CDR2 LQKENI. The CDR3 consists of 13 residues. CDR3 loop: CASSQGAGTEAFF. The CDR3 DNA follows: TGTGCCAGCTCACAGGGGGCCGGGACTGAAGCCTTCTTT.

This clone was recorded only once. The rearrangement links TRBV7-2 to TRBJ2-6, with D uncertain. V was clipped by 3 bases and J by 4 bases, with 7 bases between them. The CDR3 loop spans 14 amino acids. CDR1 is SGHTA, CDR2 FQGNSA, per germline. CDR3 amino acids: CASSLLWGANVLTF. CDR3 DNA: TGTGCCAGCAGCTTGTTGTGGGGGGCCAACGTCCTGACTTTC.

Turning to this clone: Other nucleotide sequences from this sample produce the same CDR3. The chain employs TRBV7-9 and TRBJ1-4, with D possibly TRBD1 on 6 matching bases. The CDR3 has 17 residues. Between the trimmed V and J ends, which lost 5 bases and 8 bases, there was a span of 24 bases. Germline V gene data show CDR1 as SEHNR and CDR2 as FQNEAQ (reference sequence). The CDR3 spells CASSLFGGPTWREKLFF. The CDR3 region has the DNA TGTGCCAGCAGCCTCTTCGGGGGGCCTACCTGGCGGGAAAAACTGTTTTTT. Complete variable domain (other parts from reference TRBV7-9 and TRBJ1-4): DTGVSQNPRHKITKRGQNVTFRCDPISEHNRLYWYRQTLGQGPEFLTYFQNEAQLEKSRLLSDRFSAERPKGSFSTLEIQRTEQGDSAMYLCASSLFGGPTWREKLFFGSGTQLSVL.

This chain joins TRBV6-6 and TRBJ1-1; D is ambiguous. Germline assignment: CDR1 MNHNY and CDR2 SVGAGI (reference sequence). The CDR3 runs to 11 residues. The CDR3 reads CLGFSNTEAFF. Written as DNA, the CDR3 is TGTTTAGGATTTTCGAACACTGAAGCTTTCTTT.

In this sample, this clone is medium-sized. This CDR3 reads CASSPPGPTGEDGYTF. For the CDR3, the DNA is TGTGCCAGCTCACCACCTGGGCCGACAGGGGAGGATGGCTACACCTTC. V is TRBV18 and J is TRBJ1-2, with 8 bases that match TRBD1. The CDR3 is made up of 16 amino acids. After removal of 0 bases from V and 6 bases from J, the junction contained 9 bases not matched to a gene. CDR1 is KGHSH and CDR2 is LQKENI in the germline V gene.

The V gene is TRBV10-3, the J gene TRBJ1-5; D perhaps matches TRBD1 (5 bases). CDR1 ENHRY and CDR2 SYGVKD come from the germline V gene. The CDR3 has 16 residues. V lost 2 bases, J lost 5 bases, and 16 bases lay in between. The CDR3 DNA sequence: TGTGCCATCAGTGAGAGGGCGGACATCTCATATCAGCCCCAGCATTTT. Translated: CAISERADISYQPQHF.

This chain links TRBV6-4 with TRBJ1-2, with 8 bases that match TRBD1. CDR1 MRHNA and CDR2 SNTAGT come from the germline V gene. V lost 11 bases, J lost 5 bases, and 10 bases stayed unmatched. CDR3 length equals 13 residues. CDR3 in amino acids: CAGPGQGGYGYTF. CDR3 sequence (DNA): TGTGCCGGACCCGGACAGGGAGGGTATGGCTACACCTTC.

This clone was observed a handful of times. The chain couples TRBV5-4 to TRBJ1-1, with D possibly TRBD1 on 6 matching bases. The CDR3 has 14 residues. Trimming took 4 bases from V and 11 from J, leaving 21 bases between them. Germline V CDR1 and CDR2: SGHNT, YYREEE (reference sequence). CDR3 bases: TGTGCCAGCAGCCTCGCTTTGCAGGGGCCCGACGCTTTCTTT. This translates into CASSLALQGPDAFF. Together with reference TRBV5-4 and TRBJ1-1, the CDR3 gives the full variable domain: ETGVTQSPTHLIKTRGQQVTLRCSSQSGHNTVSWYQQALGQGPQFIFQYYREEENGRGNFPPRFSGLQFPNYSSELNVNALELDDSALYLCASSLALQGPDAFFGQGTRLTVV.

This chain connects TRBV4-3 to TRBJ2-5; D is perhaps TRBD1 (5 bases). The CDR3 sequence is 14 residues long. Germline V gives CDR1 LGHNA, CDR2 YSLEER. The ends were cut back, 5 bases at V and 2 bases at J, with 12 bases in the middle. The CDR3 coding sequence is TGCGCCAGCAGCGCCGACAGTTGGCAAGAGACCCAGTACTTC. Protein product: CASSADSWQETQYF.

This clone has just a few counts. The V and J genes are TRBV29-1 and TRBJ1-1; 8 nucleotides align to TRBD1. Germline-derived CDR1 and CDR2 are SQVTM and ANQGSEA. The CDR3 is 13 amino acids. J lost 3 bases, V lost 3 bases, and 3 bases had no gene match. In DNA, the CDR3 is TGCAGCGTTGACGGACAGGGCTACACTGAAGCTTTCTTT. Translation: CSVDGQGYTEAFF.

CDR3 DNA: TGTGCCAGCTCACCAGCGGGACTAGCGGGGGGGCGAGGCGAGCAGTACTTC. The encoded protein is CASSPAGLAGGRGEQYF. The chain recombines TRBV18 with TRBJ2-7, with 16 bases that match TRBD2. The CDR3 is made up of 17 amino acids. CDR1 and CDR2 (germline): KGHSH, LQKENI. The V gene end was trimmed by 2 bases and the J gene end by 6 bases; junction bases not matched to a gene: 7.

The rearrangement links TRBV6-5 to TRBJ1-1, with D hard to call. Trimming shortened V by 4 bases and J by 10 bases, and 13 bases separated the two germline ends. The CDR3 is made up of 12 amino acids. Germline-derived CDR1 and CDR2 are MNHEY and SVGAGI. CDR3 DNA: TGTGCCAGCAGTTCCCTTAGGGAGGCAGCTTTCTTT. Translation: CASSSLREAAFF.

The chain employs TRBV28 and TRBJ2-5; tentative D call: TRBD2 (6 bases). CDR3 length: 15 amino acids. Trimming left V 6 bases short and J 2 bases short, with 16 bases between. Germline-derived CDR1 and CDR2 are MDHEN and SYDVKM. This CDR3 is CASSPMAGRQETQYF. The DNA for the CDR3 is TGTGCCAGCAGCCCAATGGCGGGGCGGCAAGAGACCCAGTACTTC. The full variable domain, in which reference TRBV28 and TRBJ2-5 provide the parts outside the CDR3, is DVKVTQSSRYLVKRTGEKVFLECVQDMDHENMFWYRQDPGLGLRLIYFSYDVKMKEKGDIPEGYSVSREKKERFSLILESASTNQTSMYLCASSPMAGRQETQYFGPGTRLLVL.

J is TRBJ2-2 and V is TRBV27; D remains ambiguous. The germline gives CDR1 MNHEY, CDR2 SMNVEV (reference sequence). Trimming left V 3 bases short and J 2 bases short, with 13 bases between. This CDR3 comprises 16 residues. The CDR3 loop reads CASSFSWVQNTGELFF. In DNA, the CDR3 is TGTGCCAGCAGTTTTTCATGGGTCCAAAACACCGGGGAGCTGTTTTTT.

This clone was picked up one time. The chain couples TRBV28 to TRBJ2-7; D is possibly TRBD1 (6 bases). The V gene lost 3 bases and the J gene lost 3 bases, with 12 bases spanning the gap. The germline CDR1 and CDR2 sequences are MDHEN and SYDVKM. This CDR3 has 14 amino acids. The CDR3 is CASSFFRDNYEQYF. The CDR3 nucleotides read TGTGCCAGCAGTTTCTTCAGGGACAACTACGAGCAGTACTTC.

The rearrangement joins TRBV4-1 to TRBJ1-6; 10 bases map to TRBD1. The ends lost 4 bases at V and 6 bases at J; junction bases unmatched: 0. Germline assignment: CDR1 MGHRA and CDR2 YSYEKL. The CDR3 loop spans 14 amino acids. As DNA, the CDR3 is TGCGCCAGCAGCCGGGACAGGGGTAATTCACCCCTCCACTTT. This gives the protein CASSRDRGNSPLHF.

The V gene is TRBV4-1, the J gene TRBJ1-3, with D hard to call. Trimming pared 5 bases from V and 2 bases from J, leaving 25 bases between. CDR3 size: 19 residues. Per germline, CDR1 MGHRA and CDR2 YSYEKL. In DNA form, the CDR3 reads TGCGCCAGCAGCTATACTATTGTCGCGGGGAAAGAGCCTGGAAACACCATATATTTT. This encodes CASSYTIVAGKEPGNTIYF.

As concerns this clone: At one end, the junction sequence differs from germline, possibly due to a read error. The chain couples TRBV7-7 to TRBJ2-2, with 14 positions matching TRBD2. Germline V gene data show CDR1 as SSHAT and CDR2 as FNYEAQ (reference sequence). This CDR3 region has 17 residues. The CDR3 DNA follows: TGTGCTAGCAGTTGGACTAGCGGGGGGCCTAACACCGGGGAGCTGTTTTTT. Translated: CASSWTSGGPNTGELFF.

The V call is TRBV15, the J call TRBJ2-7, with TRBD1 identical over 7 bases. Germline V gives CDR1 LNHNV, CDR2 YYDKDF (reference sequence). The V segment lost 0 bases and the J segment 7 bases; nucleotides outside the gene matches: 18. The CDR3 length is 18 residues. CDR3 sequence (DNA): TGTGCCACCAGCAGAGATCCTCCAGGGGGTATGGGCTATGGAGAGCAGTACTTC. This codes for CATSRDPPGGMGYGEQYF.

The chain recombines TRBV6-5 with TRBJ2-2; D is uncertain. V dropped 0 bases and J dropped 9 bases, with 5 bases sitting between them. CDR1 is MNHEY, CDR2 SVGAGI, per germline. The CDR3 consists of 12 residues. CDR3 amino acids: CASSYSPWELFF. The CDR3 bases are TGTGCCAGCAGTTACTCCCCCTGGGAGCTGTTTTTT.

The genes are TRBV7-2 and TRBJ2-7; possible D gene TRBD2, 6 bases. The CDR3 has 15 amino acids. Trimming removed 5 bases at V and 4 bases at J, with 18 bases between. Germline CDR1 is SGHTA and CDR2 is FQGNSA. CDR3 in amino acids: CASSPHWRGLYEQYF. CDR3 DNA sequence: TGTGCCAGCAGCCCCCACTGGCGGGGACTTTACGAGCAGTACTTC.

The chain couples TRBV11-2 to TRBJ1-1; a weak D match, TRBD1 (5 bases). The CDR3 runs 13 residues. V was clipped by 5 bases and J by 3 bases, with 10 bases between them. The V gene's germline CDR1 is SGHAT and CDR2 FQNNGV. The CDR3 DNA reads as TGTGCCAGCAGCATCGTCAGGGACACTGAAGCTTTCTTT. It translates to CASSIVRDTEAFF.

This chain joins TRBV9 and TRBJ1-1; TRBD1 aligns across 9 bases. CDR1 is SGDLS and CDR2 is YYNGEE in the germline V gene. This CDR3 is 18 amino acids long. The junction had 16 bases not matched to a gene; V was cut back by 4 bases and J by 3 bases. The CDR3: CASSTSTGTTGGYTEAFF. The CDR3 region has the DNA TGTGCCAGCAGCACCAGTACTGGGACGACAGGGGGGTACACTGAAGCTTTCTTT.

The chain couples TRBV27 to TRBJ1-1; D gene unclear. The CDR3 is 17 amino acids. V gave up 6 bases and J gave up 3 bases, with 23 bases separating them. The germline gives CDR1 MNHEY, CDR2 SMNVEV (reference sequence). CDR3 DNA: TGTGCCAGCAGCCGAGTTGGTACAAGCGGTAGGGACACTGAAGCTTTCTTT. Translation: CASSRVGTSGRDTEAFF.

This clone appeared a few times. The CDR3 loop reads CASSLQRLAGGPRETQYF. CDR3 bases: TGTGCCAGCAGCTTACAGAGGCTAGCGGGGGGCCCGAGAGAGACCCAGTACTTC. This rearrangement joins TRBV7-9 to TRBJ2-5, with TRBD2 matching 11 bases. CDR3 size: 18 residues. Germline CDR1 reads SEHNR; CDR2 reads FQNEAQ (reference sequence). Unmatched junction bases numbered 12, after V lost 2 bases and J lost 4 bases.

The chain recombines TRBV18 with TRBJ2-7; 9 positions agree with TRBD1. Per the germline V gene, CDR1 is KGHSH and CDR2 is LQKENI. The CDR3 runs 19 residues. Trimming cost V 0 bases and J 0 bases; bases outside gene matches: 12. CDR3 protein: CASSPPSRNRDRDSYEQYF. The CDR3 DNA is TGTGCCAGCTCACCACCGTCCAGGAACCGGGACAGGGACTCCTACGAGCAGTACTTC.

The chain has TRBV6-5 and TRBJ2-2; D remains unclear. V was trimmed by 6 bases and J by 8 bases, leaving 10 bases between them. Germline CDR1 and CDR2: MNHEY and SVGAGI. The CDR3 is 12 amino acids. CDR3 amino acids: CASRGAPGELFF. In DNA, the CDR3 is TGTGCCAGCAGGGGTGCGCCGGGGGAGCTGTTTTTT.

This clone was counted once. CDR3 sequence: CASRPTSSSSYEQYF. CDR3 DNA: TGCGCCAGCAGACCGACCTCGTCCAGCTCCTACGAGCAGTACTTC. The J gene is TRBJ2-7, the V gene TRBV5-1; D not resolved. V lost 5 bases and J lost 0, with 15 bases in between. Germline V gene sequence: CDR1 SGHRS, CDR2 YFSETQ. The CDR3 runs 15 residues.

CDR3 region: CASSLLAGTSTDTQYF. For the CDR3, the DNA is TGTGCCAGCAGCTTACTAGCGGGGACTAGCACAGATACGCAGTATTTT. V gene TRBV5-6 combines with J gene TRBJ2-3; TRBD2 aligns across 10 bases. V was clipped by 2 bases and J by 0 bases; unmatched bases: 3. Germline-derived CDR1 and CDR2 are SGHDT and YYEEEE. The CDR3 sequence is 16 residues long.